This T cell receptor (beta chain) was captured by sequencing in a study of shared clonotypes between healthy human individuals. The naive CD8 fraction comprised CD45RO-negative cells positively selected for CCR7 and excluded terminally differentiated effector memory CD45RA+ cells. Using immunoSEQ multiplex PCR, the repertoire was profiled, and TCRdb retains in-frame clones only, with some absent. The sample gives about 2.1 million clones, around 95% of which show up once; approximately 1.6% is in the top ten. Germline V gene data show CDR1 as LNHDA and CDR2 as SQIVND (reference sequence). The CDR3 is 15 residues long. V was trimmed by 3 bases and J by 6 bases, leaving 12 bases between them.

Sequenced sample: naive CD8+ T cells from PBMCs. This clonotype was obtained from a young man in good health. Some clones in this sample may be carry-over from other donors' samples. J is TRBJ2-6 and V is TRBV19; no definite D call. CDR3 sequence (DNA): TGTGCCAGTAGTATGATACGGAGTCTGGCCAACGTCCTGACTTTC. Protein product: CASSMIRSLANVLTF.